The present entry profiles one TCR beta chain with its context. This clone appeared a few times. It lacks a known antigen. Base qualities are not recorded, but no much larger clone differs from it by a single base. The germline V gene (reference sequence) sets CDR1 to SEHNR and CDR2 to FQNEAQ. V and J are truncated by 1 base and 8 bases respectively, leaving an intervening sequence of 12 bases. Taken from cysteine to phenylalanine, the CDR3 has 14 residues. The entry retains the CDR3 DNA only, 42 bases that are in frame from base 1. The data originate from a study of radiotherapy plus CTLA-4 blockade in lung cancer (dated by TCRdb to between 2018 and 2020). Looking at the study overall: Among the enrolled patients, about 19% had an objective response, and around 31% reached disease control. General conclusions and limits of the study: After treatment with radiotherapy and ipilimumab, TCR clones that originated in tumors expanded in peripheral blood. Increased serum interferon-beta after radiation, together with early dynamic changes in blood T cell clones, were reported to be the strongest predictors of response.

Libraries were constructed by the immunoSEQ multiplex PCR assay. Not all clones reach the TCRdb copy of this immuneACCESS table, which keeps in-frame sequences only. Checked studies attribute under half of the gap to unresolved V genes and leave the rest unexplained. A total of roughly 30,000 clones appear in this sample, approximately 78% of them only once. In total, the top ten clones hold around 7.5% of the sample. The study tested focal radiation therapy combined with CTLA-4 blockade (ipilimumab) in patients with chemo-refractory metastatic non-small-cell lung cancer. This specimen consisted of peripheral blood, obtained from a patient treated with radiotherapy plus ipilimumab. The sequence derives from a human donor with non-small cell lung cancer who had stable disease on radiotherapy plus ipilimumab. Recombination linked TRBV7-9 to TRBJ2-1, with TRBD1 perhaps the D gene, on 7 matching bases. The CDR3 reads CASSLGAGQHEQFF. The bases read TGTGCCAGCAGCTTAGGGGCGGGACAGCATGAGCAGTTCTTC. With the portions outside the CDR3 filled from the reference TRBV7-9 and TRBJ2-1 genes, the complete variable region becomes DTGVSQNPRHKITKRGQNVTFRCDPISEHNRLYWYRQTLGQGPEFLTYFQNEAQLEKSRLLSDRFSAERPKGSFSTLEIQRTEQGDSAMYLCASSLGAGQHEQFFGPGTRLTVL.